Following are 13 T cell receptor beta chains from one sample sequenced in a study of CD4+ T cells in melanoma. Data came from immunoSEQ multiplex PCR; TCRdb stores just in-frame clones and leaves some out. The table records about 10,000 clones, around 78% of them present only once. The material sequenced was cells from a culture (not recorded whether cultured in vitro). All receptors come from a human donor with melanoma.

This sequence joins TRBV2 and TRBJ2-7; TRBD1 might be the D (6 bases). The CDR3 spans 13 residues. The germline V and J ends were trimmed by 8 bases and 0 bases, with 11 bases remaining between them. Germline V gene lookup returns CDR1 SNHLY and CDR2 FYNNEI. The CDR3 reads CASRGQSSYEQYF. The CDR3 coding sequence is TGTGCCAGCCGCGGACAGAGCTCCTACGAGCAGTACTTC. Based on the CDR3 plus reference TRBV2 and TRBJ2-7, the full variable domain is EPEVTQTPSHQVTQMGQEVILRCVPISNHLYFYWYRQILGQKVEFLVSFYNNEISEKSEIFDDQFSVERPDGSNFTLKIRSTKLEDSAMYFCASRGQSSYEQYFGPGTRLTVT.

V is TRBV5-1 and J is TRBJ1-4; D not resolved. CDR1 and CDR2 (germline): SGHRS, YFSETQ. The CDR3 consists of 13 residues. V lost 4 bases to trimming and J lost 8 bases, with 12 bases between them. The CDR3 DNA follows: TGCGCCAGCAGCCCCCCGGACGGCGAAAAACTGTTTTTT. This gives the protein CASSPPDGEKLFF. The variable domain in full, with the rest retrieved from reference TRBV5-1 and TRBJ1-4, is KAGVTQTPRYLIKTRGQQVTLSCSPISGHRSVSWYQQTPGQGLQFLFEYFSETQRNKGNFPGRFSGRQFSNSRSEMNVSTLELGDSALYLCASSPPDGEKLFFGSGTQLSVL.

The J gene is TRBJ1-4, the V gene TRBV13; TRBD1 might be the D (5 bases). Trimming took 1 base from V and 5 from J, leaving 14 bases between them. The germline gives CDR1 PRHDT, CDR2 FYEKMQ (reference sequence). The CDR3 is 16 residues long. In nucleotides, the CDR3 is TGTGCCAGCAGCTTAGCCCCCGGGACGGGGAATGAAAAACTGTTTTTT. Translated: CASSLAPGTGNEKLFF. Full variable domain (rest looked up from reference TRBV13 and TRBJ1-4): AAGVIQSPRHLIKEKRETATLKCYPIPRHDTVYWYQQGPGQDPQFLISFYEKMQSDKGSIPDRFSAQQFSDYHSELNMSSLELGDSALYFCASSLAPGTGNEKLFFGSGTQLSVL.

The chain links TRBV18 to TRBJ1-2; D call uncertain. This CDR3 spans 14 amino acids. CDR1 is KGHSH and CDR2 is LQKENI in the germline V gene. The germline V and J ends were trimmed by 1 base and 0 bases, with 6 bases remaining between them. As DNA, the CDR3 is TGTGCCAGCTCACCACAGGGAGCTAACTATGGCTACACCTTC. It translates to CASSPQGANYGYTF.

Only one count was recorded for this clone. The CDR3: CSASSGGTYSYNEQFF. Here the CDR3 DNA reads TGCAGTGCTAGTTCTGGCGGGACTTACTCCTACAATGAGCAGTTCTTC. The genes are TRBV20-1 and TRBJ2-1, with D maybe TRBD2 (6 bases). Per the germline V gene, CDR1 is DFQATT and CDR2 is SNEGSKA (reference sequence). V lost 3 bases to trimming and J lost 0 bases, with 15 bases between them. This CDR3 spans 16 amino acids.

The J gene is TRBJ1-6, the V gene TRBV6-5; 10 bases match TRBD1. Germline CDR1 is MNHEY and CDR2 is SVGAGI. The junction had 6 bases not matched to a gene; V was cut back by 7 bases and J by 6 bases. The CDR3 contains 15 residues. The DNA for the CDR3 is TGTGCCAGCAAAACCGGGACAGGGGTTAATTCACCCCTCCACTTT. Translating gives CASKTGTGVNSPLHF.

V and J are TRBV5-4 and TRBJ2-2, with TRBD2 matching over 12 bases. The CDR3 runs to 17 residues. V lost 0 bases and J lost 0; bases outside the gene matches: 0. Germline V gene sequence: CDR1 SGHNT, CDR2 YYREEE (reference sequence). The chain's CDR3 is CASSLGLAGANTGELFF. The CDR3 DNA reads TGTGCCAGCAGCTTGGGACTAGCGGGGGCGAACACCGGGGAGCTGTTTTTT.

The chain uses TRBV7-9 and TRBJ2-7; D unresolved. The CDR3 consists of 16 residues. Germline CDR1 SEHNR, CDR2 FQNEAQ (reference sequence). The V and J ends lost 1 base and 0 bases respectively, with 13 bases between them. CDR3 DNA sequence: TGTGCCAGCAGCTTAGGGGTTGGGTTCTTCTCCTACGAGCAGTACTTC. Protein product: CASSLGVGFFSYEQYF.

This clone ranks as medium-sized. This chain joins TRBV29-1 and TRBJ1-2, with 7 bases matching TRBD1. Germline V gives CDR1 SQVTM, CDR2 ANQGSEA. CDR3 length: 14 amino acids. After removal of 6 bases from V and 3 bases from J, the junction contained 10 bases not matched to a gene. CDR3 DNA sequence: TGCAGCGTGCCGCCGGGACAGCTGGACTATGGCTACACCTTC. It is translated as CSVPPGQLDYGYTF.

The chain couples TRBV2 to TRBJ1-3; no definite D call. From germline, CDR1 is SNHLY and CDR2 FYNNEI. CDR3 length: 14 amino acids. Trimming removed 6 bases from V and 0 bases from J, with 9 bases in between. CDR3 protein: CASSRALSGNTIYF. CDR3 DNA sequence: TGTGCCAGCAGCCGGGCCCTCTCTGGAAACACCATATATTTT.

The chain carries TRBV2 and TRBJ2-5; unclear D gene. Trimming took 0 bases from V and 0 from J, leaving 5 bases between them. The CDR3 has 14 amino acids. Per germline, CDR1 SNHLY and CDR2 FYNNEI. For the CDR3, the DNA is TGTGCCAGCAGTGAAGCGTCAGACCAAGAGACCCAGTACTTC. Protein: CASSEASDQETQYF.

This clone appeared a single time. V is TRBV5-1 and J is TRBJ2-1; D is possibly TRBD2 (6 bases). CDR3 size: 15 residues. Germline V gene sequence: CDR1 SGHRS, CDR2 YFSETQ. Trimming pared 0 bases from V and 6 bases from J, leaving 13 bases between. The CDR3 is CASSLDRGGVNEQFF. Written as DNA, the CDR3 is TGCGCCAGCAGCTTGGACCGGGGAGGAGTCAATGAGCAGTTCTTC.

The J gene is TRBJ2-7, the V gene TRBV10-2, with D possibly being TRBD1 or TRBD2 (5 bases each). Germline V CDR1 and CDR2: WSHSY, SAAADI. The CDR3 is 10 amino acids. Trimming cost V 8 bases and J 6 bases, with 8 bases left between them. The CDR3 is CASARGEQYF. DNA for the CDR3: TGCGCCAGCGCGAGGGGCGAGCAGTACTTC.